What follows are 11 T cell receptor beta chains derived from one specimen sequenced in a study of naive and memory T cell subsets. Treatment denoted: skin biopsy from PPD injection site in Mantoux-positive individual. An oligonucleotide containing a UMI was ligated to the 3' end of TCR cDNA. The SP2 primer and nested alpha and beta constant region primers amplified ligated cDNA in four rounds. A single record per CDR3 protein comes from TCRdb applying MiXCR to the UMI-ligation and nested PCR reads. This sample has tens of thousands of distinct CDR3 sequences, with approximately 6.5% found just once. Specimen: skin, collected from a tuberculin skin test site. These receptor sequences come from an adult in good health.

In this sample, this clonotype turned up once. The V and J genes are TRBV7-3 and TRBJ2-3; D uncertain. Trimming took 1 base from V and 4 from J, leaving 15 bases between them. This CDR3 has 16 residues. The germline V gene encodes CDR1 SGHTA and CDR2 FQGTGA. The chain's CDR3 is CASSLRSFELPDTQYF. For the CDR3, the DNA is TGTGCCAGCAGCTTAAGGAGTTTTGAACTCCCAGATACGCAGTATTTT. The variable domain in full, completed from reference TRBV7-3 and TRBJ2-3, reads GAGVSQTPSNKVTEKGKYVELRCDPISGHTALYWYRQSLGQGPEFLIYFQGTGAADDSGLPNDRFFAVRPEGSVSTLKIQRTERGDSAVYLCASSLRSFELPDTQYFGPGTRLTVL.

In this sample, this clonotype turned up many times. The V call is TRBV29-1, the J call TRBJ2-3; TRBD1 agrees at 8 bases. The J segment lost 0 bases and the V segment lost 6 bases, leaving 2 bases of the junction unmatched. Germline CDR1 is SQVTM and CDR2 is ANQGSEA. The CDR3 totals 13 residues. The chain's CDR3 is CSVGTGSTDTQYF. CDR3 nucleotides: TGCAGCGTCGGGACAGGAAGCACAGATACGCAGTATTTT.

For this clonotype: This may come from a read error, since a much larger clone is one base off. The CDR3 reads CSASDRNPNTGELFF. CDR3 DNA sequence: TGCAGTGCTTCGGACCGAAACCCGAACACCGGGGAGCTGTTTTTT. V is TRBV20-1 and J is TRBJ2-2; D is undetermined. Germline loops: CDR1 DFQATT, CDR2 SNEGSKA (reference sequence). Trimming removed 5 bases from V and 0 bases from J, with 13 bases in between. The CDR3 contains 15 residues.

This clonotype was seen ten or more times. J is TRBJ1-1 and V is TRBV19; the match to TRBD1 covers 7 bases. The CDR3 covers 17 residues. Germline V gene lookup returns CDR1 LNHDA and CDR2 SQIVND (reference sequence). After removal of 3 bases from V and 0 bases from J, the junction contained 10 bases not matched to a gene. CDR3 nucleotide sequence: TGTGCCAGTAGTATTCGAAACAGGGGCCCATTGAACACTGAAGCTTTCTTT. Its protein is CASSIRNRGPLNTEAFF.

The chain couples TRBV20-1 to TRBJ2-1; D not resolved. Germline lookup yields CDR1 DFQATT and CDR2 SNEGSKA (reference sequence). The CDR3 sequence is 16 residues long. Trimming left V 1 base short and J 4 bases short, with 17 bases between. The CDR3 nucleotides are TGCAGTGCTAGAGGGGATAGCTTTTTAGTTTACAATGAGCAGTTCTTC. This sequence encodes CSARGDSFLVYNEQFF.

This clonotype was counted many times. V gene TRBV6-5 combines with J gene TRBJ2-1, with TRBD2 matching over 10 bases. From germline, CDR1 is MNHEY and CDR2 SVGAGI. The CDR3 has 16 residues. Trimming removed 7 bases from V and 6 bases from J; junction bases left unmatched: 12. The CDR3 DNA reads TGTGCCAGCACCTACAGAGCGGGAGGGCTCTCCAATGAGCAGTTCTTC. It codes for CASTYRAGGLSNEQFF.

As to this clonotype: Being one base from a much bigger clone, this may be a read error. The J gene is TRBJ2-3, the V gene TRBV29-1; no definite D call. The germline V gene has CDR1 SQVTM and CDR2 ANQGSEA. The CDR3 is 14 amino acids. This chain's CDR3 is CSASVSLGTDTRYF. The CDR3 nucleotides read TGCAGCGCGTCGGTGTCCCTCGGCACAGATACGCGGTATTTT.

This clonotype has ten or more counts. The V call is TRBV29-1, the J call TRBJ2-2; 10 bases are a match to TRBD1. The CDR3 is 15 residues long. Unmatched junction bases numbered 7, after V lost 6 bases and J lost 3 bases. Germline-derived CDR1 and CDR2 are SQVTM and ANQGSEA. The CDR3 DNA is TGCAGCGTGACAGGGGGCGCTTCGTACACCGGGGAGCTGTTTTTT. Translation gives CSVTGGASYTGELFF.

At least ten counts were recorded for this clonotype. The chain couples TRBV15 to TRBJ1-1; D gene ambiguous. Germline CDR1 is LNHNV and CDR2 is YYDKDF (reference sequence). CDR3 length: 14 amino acids. The V end was cut by 3 bases, the J end by 6 bases, with 14 bases between. CDR3 sequence reads: CATSRDQEAPEAFF. CDR3 DNA sequence: TGTGCCACCAGCAGGGATCAGGAGGCCCCTGAAGCTTTCTTT.

This chain joins TRBV6-6 and TRBJ1-1, with D perhaps matching TRBD1 (5 bases). This CDR3 contains 13 residues. Trimming left V 8 bases short and J 3 bases short, with 13 bases between. Germline CDR1 is MNHNY and CDR2 is SVGAGI (reference sequence). The CDR3 nucleotides read TGTGCCAGCGGCACCATGGGGGACACTGAAGCTTTCTTT. This sequence encodes CASGTMGDTEAFF.

This chain's CDR3 is CASSPSSRFNSNQPQHF. The CDR3 DNA follows: TGTGCCAGCTCACCATCTAGCCGGTTCAATAGCAATCAGCCCCAGCATTTT. The rearrangement uses TRBV18 and TRBJ1-5, with D uncertain. The germline V gene has CDR1 KGHSH and CDR2 LQKENI. The V and J ends lost 2 bases and 0 bases respectively, with 14 bases between them. This CDR3 comprises 17 residues.